This paragraph covers one T cell receptor beta chain sequence. This record comes from a study of blood T cell repertoires in COVID-19. The overall study: COVID-19 samples, acute and convalescent, were from the United States, Italy and Spain. PBMCs, B-cell-depleted T cells, or T cells were the source of the cDNA or gDNA that made up the material.

Original handling: Amplification of reference gene primers provided the estimated nucleated cell counts. TCRdb keeps only in-frame clones here, not all; method: immunoSEQ multiplex PCR. Clone size and the V and J calls come from that table; the DNA yielded D and trimming. Among fewer than 35,000 clones listed, roughly nine tenths were seen once. The germline V gene encodes CDR1 KGHSH and CDR2 LQKENI. After removal of 4 bases from V and 3 bases from J, the junction contained 10 bases not matched to a gene. This CDR3 is 17 amino acids long. This TCR derives from a man at least 80 years old with acute or convalescent COVID-19. V usage is TRBV18 and J usage is TRBJ2-3; 10 bases map to TRBD2. The specimen was peripheral blood. Here the CDR3 DNA reads TGTGCCAGCTCACGGAACCCCCTAGCGGGAGAAACAGATACGCAGTATTTT. Translating it yields CASSRNPLAGETDTQYF.